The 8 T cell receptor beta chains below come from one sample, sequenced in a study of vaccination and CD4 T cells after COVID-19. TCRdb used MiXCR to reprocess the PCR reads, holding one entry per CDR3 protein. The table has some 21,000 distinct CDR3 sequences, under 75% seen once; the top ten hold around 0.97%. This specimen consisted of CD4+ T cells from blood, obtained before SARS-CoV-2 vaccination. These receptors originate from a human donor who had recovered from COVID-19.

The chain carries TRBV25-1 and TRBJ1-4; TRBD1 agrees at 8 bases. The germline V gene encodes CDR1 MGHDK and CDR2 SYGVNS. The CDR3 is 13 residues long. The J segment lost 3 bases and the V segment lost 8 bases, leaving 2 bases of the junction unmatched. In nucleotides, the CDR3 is TGTGCCAGCGAGGACAGGGCTAATGAAAAACTGTTTTTT. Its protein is CASEDRANEKLFF.

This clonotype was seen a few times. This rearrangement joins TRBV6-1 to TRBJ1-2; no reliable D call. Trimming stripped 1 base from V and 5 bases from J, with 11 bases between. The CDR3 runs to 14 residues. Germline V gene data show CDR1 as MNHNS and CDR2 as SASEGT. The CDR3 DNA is TGTGCCAGCAGTGAAGAGGTGACCCTATATGGCTACACCTTC. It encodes CASSEEVTLYGYTF.

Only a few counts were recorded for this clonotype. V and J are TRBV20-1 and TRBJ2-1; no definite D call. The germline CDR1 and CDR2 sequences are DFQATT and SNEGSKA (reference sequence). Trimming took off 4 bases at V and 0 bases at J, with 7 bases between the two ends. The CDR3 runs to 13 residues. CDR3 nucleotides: TGCAGTGCTACGTTCAGCTCCTACAATGAGCAGTTCTTC. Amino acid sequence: CSATFSSYNEQFF.

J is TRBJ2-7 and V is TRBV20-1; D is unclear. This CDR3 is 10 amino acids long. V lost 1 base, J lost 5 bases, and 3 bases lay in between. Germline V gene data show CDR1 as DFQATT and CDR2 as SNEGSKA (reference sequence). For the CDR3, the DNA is TGCAGTGCTAGAGGGAACGAGCAGTACTTC. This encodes CSARGNEQYF.

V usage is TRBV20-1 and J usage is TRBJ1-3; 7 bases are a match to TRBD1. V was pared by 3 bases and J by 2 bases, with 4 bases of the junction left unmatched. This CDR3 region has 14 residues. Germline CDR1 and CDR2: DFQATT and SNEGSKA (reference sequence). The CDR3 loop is CSARDRRPGNTIYF. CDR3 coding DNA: TGCAGTGCTAGGGACAGGAGGCCTGGAAACACCATATATTTT.

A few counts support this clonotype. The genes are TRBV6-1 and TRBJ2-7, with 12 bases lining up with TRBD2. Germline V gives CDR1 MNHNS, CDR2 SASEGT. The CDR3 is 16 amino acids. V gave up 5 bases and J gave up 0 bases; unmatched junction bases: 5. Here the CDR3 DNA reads TGTGCCAGCAGTAGAACACTAGCGGGAGGCTCCTACGAGCAGTACTTC. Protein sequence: CASSRTLAGGSYEQYF.

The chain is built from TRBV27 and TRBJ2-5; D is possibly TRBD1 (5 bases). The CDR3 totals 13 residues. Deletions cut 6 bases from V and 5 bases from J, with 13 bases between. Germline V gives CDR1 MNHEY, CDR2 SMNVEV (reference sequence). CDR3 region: CASRPSGSETQYF. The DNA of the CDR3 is TGTGCCAGCAGGCCGTCAGGGTCTGAGACCCAGTACTTC.

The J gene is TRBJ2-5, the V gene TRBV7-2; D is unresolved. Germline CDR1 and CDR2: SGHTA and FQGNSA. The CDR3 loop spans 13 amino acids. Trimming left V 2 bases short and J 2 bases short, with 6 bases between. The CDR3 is CASSLQRQETQYF. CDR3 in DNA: TGTGCCAGCAGCTTACAGAGGCAAGAGACCCAGTACTTC.